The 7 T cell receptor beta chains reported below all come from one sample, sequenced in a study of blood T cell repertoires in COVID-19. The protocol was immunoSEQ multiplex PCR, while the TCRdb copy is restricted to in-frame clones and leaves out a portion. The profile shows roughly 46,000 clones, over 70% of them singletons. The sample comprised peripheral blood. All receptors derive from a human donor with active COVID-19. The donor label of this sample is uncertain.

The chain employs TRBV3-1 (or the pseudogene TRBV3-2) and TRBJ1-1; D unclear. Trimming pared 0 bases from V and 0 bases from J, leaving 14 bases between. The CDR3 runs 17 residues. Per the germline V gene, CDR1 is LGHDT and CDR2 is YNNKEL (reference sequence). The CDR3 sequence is CASSQDPRRYMNTEAFF. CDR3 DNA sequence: TGTGCCAGCAGCCAAGACCCGAGGCGATACATGAACACTGAAGCTTTCTTT.

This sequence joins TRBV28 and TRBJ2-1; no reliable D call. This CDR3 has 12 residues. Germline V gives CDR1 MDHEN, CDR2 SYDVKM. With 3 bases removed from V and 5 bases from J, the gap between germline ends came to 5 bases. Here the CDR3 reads CASSFLDNEQFF. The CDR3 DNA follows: TGTGCCAGCAGTTTTCTAGACAATGAGCAGTTCTTC.

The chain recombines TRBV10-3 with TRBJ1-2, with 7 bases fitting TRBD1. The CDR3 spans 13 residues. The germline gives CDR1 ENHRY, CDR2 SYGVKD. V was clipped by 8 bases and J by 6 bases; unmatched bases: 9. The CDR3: CAISWTGGDGYTF. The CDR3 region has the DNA TGTGCCATCTCCTGGACAGGAGGCGATGGCTACACCTTC.

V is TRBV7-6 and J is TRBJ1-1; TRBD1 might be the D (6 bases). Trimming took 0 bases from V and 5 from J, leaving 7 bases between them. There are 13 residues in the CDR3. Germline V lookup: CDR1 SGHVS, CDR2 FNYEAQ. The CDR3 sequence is CASSLATGTEAFF. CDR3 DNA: TGTGCCAGCAGCTTAGCCACAGGGACTGAAGCTTTCTTT.

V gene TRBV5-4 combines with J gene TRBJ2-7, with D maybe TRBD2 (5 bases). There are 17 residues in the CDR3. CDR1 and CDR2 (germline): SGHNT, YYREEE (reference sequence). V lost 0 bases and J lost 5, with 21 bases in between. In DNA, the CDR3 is TGTGCCAGCAGCTTGGCCGGGCCCTCGAGGGCGAAAAACGAGCAGTACTTC. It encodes CASSLAGPSRAKNEQYF.

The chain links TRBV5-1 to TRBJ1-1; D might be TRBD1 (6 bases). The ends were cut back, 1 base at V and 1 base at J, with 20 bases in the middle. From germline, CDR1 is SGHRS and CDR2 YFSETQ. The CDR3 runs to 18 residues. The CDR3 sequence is CASSLRVRDTLSNTEAFF. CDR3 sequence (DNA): TGCGCCAGCAGCTTGAGGGTGAGGGACACCTTATCGAACACTGAAGCTTTCTTT.

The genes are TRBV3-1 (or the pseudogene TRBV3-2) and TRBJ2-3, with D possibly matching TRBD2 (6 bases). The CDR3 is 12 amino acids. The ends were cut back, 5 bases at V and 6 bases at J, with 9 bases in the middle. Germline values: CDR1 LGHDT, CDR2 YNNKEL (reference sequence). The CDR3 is CASSSLADTQYF. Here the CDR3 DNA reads TGTGCCAGCAGCTCTCTAGCGGATACGCAGTATTTT.